This T cell receptor (beta chain) was identified during a study of blood T cell repertoires in COVID-19. Study summary: Donors in the United States, Italy and Spain gave samples during acute or convalescent COVID-19.

V shed 4 bases and J shed 1 base, with 11 bases lying between them. The CDR3 contains 15 residues. From germline, CDR1 is SGHKS and CDR2 YYEKEE (reference sequence). The assay was immunoSEQ multiplex PCR, and TCRdb's table has in-frame clones only and misses some. Of 100,000 or so clones listed, approximately 75% are singletons. Sequencing was carried out using peripheral blood. The chain combines TRBV5-5 with TRBJ1-4; the D gene is possibly TRBD1 (5 bases). The source is an elderly woman with acute or convalescent COVID-19. The CDR3 is CASSPPGRTNEKLFF. In DNA, the CDR3 is TGTGCCAGCAGCCCCCCAGGGCGAACTAATGAAAAACTGTTTTTT.